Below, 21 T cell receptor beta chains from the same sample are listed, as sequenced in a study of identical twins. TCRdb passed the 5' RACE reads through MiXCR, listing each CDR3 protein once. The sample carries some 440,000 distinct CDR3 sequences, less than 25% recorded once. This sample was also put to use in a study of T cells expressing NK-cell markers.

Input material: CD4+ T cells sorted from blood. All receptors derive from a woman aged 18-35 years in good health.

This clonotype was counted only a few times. The CDR3 protein is CASSSRGDIRFSGANVLTF. CDR3 in DNA: TGCGCCAGCAGCTCCCGTGGGGACATAAGATTCTCTGGGGCCAACGTCCTGACTTTC. This rearrangement joins TRBV5-1 to TRBJ2-6; D possibly corresponds to TRBD1 (6 bases). The CDR3 covers 19 residues. The V and J ends lost 3 bases and 0 bases respectively, with 19 bases between them. Germline values: CDR1 SGHRS, CDR2 YFSETQ.

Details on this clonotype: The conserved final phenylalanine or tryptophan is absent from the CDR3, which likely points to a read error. The CDR3 DNA follows: TGTGCCAGCAGCCAAGATCTAGCGGGGCCCCAAGAGACCCAGTACTCC. This gives the protein CASSQDLAGPQETQYS. The V call is TRBV4-2, the J call TRBJ2-5, with 9 nucleotides matching TRBD2. Trimming at V came to 0 bases and at J to 1 base, leaving 3 bases not matched to a gene. The CDR3 is made up of 16 amino acids. The germline CDR1 and CDR2 sequences are LGHNA and YNFKEQ.

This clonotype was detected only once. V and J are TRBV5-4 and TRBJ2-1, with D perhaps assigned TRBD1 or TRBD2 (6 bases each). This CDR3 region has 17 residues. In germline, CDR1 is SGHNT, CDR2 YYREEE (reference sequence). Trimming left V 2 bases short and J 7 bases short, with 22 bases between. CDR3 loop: CASSLGGIGGLGNEQFF. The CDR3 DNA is TGTGCCAGCAGCTTAGGGGGGATTGGGGGCCTGGGTAATGAGCAGTTCTTC.

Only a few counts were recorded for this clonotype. CDR3 DNA sequence: TGTGCCAGCAGCTCGTACGCTGAAGCTTTCTTT. This translates into CASSSYAEAFF. The V call is TRBV7-9, the J call TRBJ1-1; no reliable D call. V lost 4 bases and J lost 6, with 6 bases in between. CDR3 length: 11 amino acids. CDR1 and CDR2 from the germline V gene are SEHNR and FQNEAQ (reference sequence).

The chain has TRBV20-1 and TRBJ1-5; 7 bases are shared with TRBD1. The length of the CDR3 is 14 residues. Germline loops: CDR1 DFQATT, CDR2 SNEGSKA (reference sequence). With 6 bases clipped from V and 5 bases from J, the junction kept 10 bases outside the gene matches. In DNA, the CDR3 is TGCAGTGCCAGGGGGGGAGCAGGGGATCAGCCCCAGCATTTT. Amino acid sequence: CSARGGAGDQPQHF.

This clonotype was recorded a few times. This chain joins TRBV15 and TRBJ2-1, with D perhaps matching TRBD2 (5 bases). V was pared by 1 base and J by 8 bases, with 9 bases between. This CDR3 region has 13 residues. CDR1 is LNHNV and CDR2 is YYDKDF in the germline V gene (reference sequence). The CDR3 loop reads CATSRGAGDEQFF. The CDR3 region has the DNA TGTGCCACCAGCAGAGGGGCCGGGGATGAGCAGTTCTTC. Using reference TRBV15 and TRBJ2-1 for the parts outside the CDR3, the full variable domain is DAMVIQNPRYQVTQFGKPVTLSCSQTLNHNVMYWYQQKSSQAPKLLFHYYDKDFNNEADTPDNFQSRRPNTSFCFLDIRSPGLGDTAMYLCATSRGAGDEQFFGPGTRLTVL.

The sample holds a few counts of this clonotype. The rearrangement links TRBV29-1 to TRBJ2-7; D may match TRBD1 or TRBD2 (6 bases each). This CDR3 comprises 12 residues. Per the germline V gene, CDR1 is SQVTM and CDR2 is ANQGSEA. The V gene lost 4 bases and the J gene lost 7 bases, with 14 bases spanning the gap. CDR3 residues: CSVAWGAWEQYF. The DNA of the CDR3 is TGCAGCGTTGCATGGGGGGCCTGGGAGCAGTACTTC.

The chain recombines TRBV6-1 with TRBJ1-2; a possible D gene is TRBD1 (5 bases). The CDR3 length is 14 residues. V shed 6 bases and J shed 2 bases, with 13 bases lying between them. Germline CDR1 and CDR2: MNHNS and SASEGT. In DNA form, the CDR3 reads TGTGCCAGCAGCCCTCGGGGCCTGAACTATGGCTACACCTTC. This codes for CASSPRGLNYGYTF.

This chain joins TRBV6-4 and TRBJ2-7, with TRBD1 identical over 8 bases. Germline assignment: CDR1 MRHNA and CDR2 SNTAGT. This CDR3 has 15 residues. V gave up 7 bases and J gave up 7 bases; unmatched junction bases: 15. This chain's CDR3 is CASTDPRQGWKEQYF. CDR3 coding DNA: TGTGCCAGCACAGACCCTAGACAGGGGTGGAAGGAGCAGTACTTC.

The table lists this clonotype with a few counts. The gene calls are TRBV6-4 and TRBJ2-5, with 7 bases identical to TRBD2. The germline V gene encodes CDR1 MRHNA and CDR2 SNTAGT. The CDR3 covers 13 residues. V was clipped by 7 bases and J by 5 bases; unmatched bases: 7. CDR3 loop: CASMNRGVETQYF. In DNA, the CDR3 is TGTGCCAGCATGAATCGGGGGGTGGAGACCCAGTACTTC.

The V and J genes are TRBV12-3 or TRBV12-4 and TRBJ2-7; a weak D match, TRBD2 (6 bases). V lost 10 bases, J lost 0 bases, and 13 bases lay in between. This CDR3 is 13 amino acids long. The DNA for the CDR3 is TGTGCCACCTCCCCCGGGAGCTCCTACGAGCAGTACTTC. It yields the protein CATSPGSSYEQYF.

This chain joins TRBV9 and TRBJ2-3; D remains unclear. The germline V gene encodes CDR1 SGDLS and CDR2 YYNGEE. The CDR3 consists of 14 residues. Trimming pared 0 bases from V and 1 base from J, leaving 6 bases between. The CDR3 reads CASSVAPGTDTQYF. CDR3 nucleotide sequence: TGTGCCAGCAGCGTAGCTCCCGGCACAGATACGCAGTATTTT.

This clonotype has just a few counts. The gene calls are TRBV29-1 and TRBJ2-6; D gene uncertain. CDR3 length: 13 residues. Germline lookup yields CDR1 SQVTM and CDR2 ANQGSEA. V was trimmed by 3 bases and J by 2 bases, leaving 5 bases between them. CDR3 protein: CSVDRAGANVLTF. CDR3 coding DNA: TGCAGCGTTGATAGGGCTGGGGCCAACGTCCTGACTTTC.

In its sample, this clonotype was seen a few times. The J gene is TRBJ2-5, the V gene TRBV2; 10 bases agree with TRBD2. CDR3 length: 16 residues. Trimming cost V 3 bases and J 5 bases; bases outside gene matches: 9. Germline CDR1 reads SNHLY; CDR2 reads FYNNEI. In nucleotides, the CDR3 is TGTGCCAGCAGTGAGGGGCCGACTAGCGGGCATGAGACCCAGTACTTC. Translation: CASSEGPTSGHETQYF.

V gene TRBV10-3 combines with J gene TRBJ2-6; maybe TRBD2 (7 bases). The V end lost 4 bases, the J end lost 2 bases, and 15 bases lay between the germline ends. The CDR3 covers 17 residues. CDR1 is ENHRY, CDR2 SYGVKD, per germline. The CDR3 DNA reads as TGTGCCATCAGTGGCGCCAAAGGGGGGGCTGGGGCCAACGTCCTGACTTTC. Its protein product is CAISGAKGGAGANVLTF.

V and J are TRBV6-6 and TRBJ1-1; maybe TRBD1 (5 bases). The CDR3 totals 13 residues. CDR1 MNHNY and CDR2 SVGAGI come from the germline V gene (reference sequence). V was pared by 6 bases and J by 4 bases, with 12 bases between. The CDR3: CASRPLGGTEAFF. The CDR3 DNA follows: TGTGCCAGCAGACCACTCGGGGGCACTGAAGCTTTCTTT.

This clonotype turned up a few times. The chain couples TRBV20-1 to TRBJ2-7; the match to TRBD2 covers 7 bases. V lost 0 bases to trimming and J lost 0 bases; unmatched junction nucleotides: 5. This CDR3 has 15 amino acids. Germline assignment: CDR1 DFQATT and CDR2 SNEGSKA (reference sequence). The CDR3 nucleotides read TGCAGTGCTAGAGATATGACGGGGGGCTCCTACGAGCAGTACTTC. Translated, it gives CSARDMTGGSYEQYF.

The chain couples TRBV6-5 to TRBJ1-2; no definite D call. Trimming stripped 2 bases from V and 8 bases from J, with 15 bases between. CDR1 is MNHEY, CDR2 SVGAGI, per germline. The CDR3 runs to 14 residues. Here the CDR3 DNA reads TGTGCCAGCAGTTACCGGCAGGCGGGTCGCGGCTACACCTTC. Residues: CASSYRQAGRGYTF.

CDR3 region: CASSRNAPGAGANVLTF. The CDR3, as DNA: TGTGCCAGCAGCCGCAACGCACCGGGGGCTGGGGCCAACGTCCTGACTTTC. The chain has TRBV7-8 and TRBJ2-6; maybe TRBD2 (6 bases). There are 17 residues in the CDR3. Trimming took 5 bases from V and 2 from J, leaving 16 bases between them. Per germline, CDR1 SGHVS and CDR2 FQNEAQ.

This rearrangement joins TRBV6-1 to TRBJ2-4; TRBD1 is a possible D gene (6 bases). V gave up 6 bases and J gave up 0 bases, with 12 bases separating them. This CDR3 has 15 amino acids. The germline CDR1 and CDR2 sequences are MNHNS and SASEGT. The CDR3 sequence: CASRPQGEAKNIQYF. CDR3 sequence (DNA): TGTGCCAGCAGGCCACAGGGAGAAGCCAAAAACATTCAGTACTTC.

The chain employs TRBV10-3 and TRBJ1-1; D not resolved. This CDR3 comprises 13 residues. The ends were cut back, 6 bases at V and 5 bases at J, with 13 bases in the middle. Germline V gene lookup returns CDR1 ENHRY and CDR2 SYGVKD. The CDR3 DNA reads TGTGCCATCAGGCTGACCGCGGAAACTGAAGCTTTCTTT. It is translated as CAIRLTAETEAFF.